This TCR beta chain was observed in a study of OX40 agonist ivuxolimab in advanced cancers. With respect to the entire study: Ivuxolimab was an agonistic, fully human IgG2 monoclonal antibody directed against OX40 (CD134), a costimulatory receptor. Intravenous ivuxolimab was administered to patients every 2 weeks at six dose levels: 0.01, 0.1, 0.3, 1.5, 3 and 10 mg/kg. Of the roughly 51 dose-escalation patients, hepatocellular carcinoma was present in roughly 19, melanoma in roughly 15, renal cell carcinoma in 9 and head and neck cancer in 9. In the dose-escalation cohort, more than 75% of patients were male, and the mean age was approximately 60 years, with a range of roughly 20 to 80. Prior anti-PD-1, anti-PD-L1 or anti-CTLA-4 therapy was permitted, and checkpoint inhibitors had been received by less than 45% of dose-escalation patients. Partial responses were achieved by three dose-escalation patients, of whom one had hepatocellular carcinoma and two had cutaneous melanoma. The point of sequencing TCRbeta in the periphery was to test whether ivuxolimab changed TCR sequence diversity and drove clonal T-cell expansion. The paper reports the monotherapy dose-escalation portion (N of about 50 patients) of the phase I ivuxolimab trial.

Patients with autoimmune disease history or receiving systemic immunosuppression were excluded from the trial. Peripheral blood for TCR sequencing was drawn from every dose cohort at baseline, at cycle 4 day 1 and at cycle 7 day 1. Samples were obtained from an open-label, multicenter, first-in-human phase I dose-escalation trial of ivuxolimab. Adults with locally advanced or metastatic head and neck squamous cell, hepatocellular, melanoma or renal cell carcinoma were enrolled in the trial. Before TCR sequencing, CD4+ and CD8+ T cells were separately sorted from peripheral blood. Here is what the overall study found, with its caveats: Antigen specificity was not determined for the clonally expanded peripheral T cells. After ivuxolimab, expanded clones were on average more numerous among CD8+ T cells than among CD4+ T cells. In the 0.1-3.0 mg/kg groups, partial responders were among the patients with the lowest normalized peripheral clonal expansion, particularly in CD8+ T cells. Clonal expansion of both CD4+ and CD8+ blood T cells was observed from baseline to week 6 at doses 0.1 to 3.0 mg/kg. Low levels of normalized T-cell clonal expansion were also seen in some patients who did not respond.

The germline ends are 10 bases apart after V is trimmed by 2 bases and J by 8 bases. For CDR1 and CDR2, the germline V gene lists MGHRA and YSYEKL. From cysteine to phenylalanine, the CDR3 is 13 amino acids long. Only CDR3 DNA remains: 39 bases, in frame from the first base. In the case of this clone: The antigen it binds to is not known. Within one base of it there is no much larger clone, and no base qualities were kept.

For sequencing of the TCRbeta CDR3 region, genomic DNA was extracted from the sorted cells. The immunoSEQ Assay was used to sequence the TCRbeta CDR3 regions. Here the immuneACCESS table is served through TCRdb, limited to in-frame sequences with V and J called. Missing clones are a known gap in these copies; in checked studies unresolved V genes cover under half, and the rest lacks a known reason. This sample gives 150,000 to 170,000 clones in total; approximately 94% of them show up just once. The top ten clones comprise approximately 0.3% of the sample. The material was CD4+ or CD8+ T cells sorted from blood, obtained in a trial of the OX40 agonist ivuxolimab. The chain employs TRBV4-1 and TRBJ1-5; the D gene identity is not certain. The source is an adult with an advanced solid tumor such as melanoma, head and neck, liver or kidney cancer. The CDR3 reads CASSQWVREPQHF. The DNA sequence reads TGCGCCAGCAGCCAATGGGTCCGCGAGCCCCAGCATTTT.